The rows below give T cell receptor beta chains drawn from one sample of a study of T cell therapy after organ transplantation. Sequenced by immunoSEQ multiplex PCR; TCRdb stores in-frame clones only, minus some. The data show about 21,000 clones, with roughly 84% seen just once and around a third held by the top ten. Their target antigens are unknown. The sequenced sample was CD8+ T cells from blood, obtained after autologous CMV-specific T cell therapy. Receptors originate from a human patient who had received a solid organ transplant and had CMV disease. Some T cells may have come from the graft donor. CDR3s include the opening cysteine and the closing phenylalanine or tryptophan. D genes are given only for firm matches.

V gene,J gene,D gene,CDR3 protein
TRBV19,TRBJ2-2,NA,CASSPGTGELFF
TRBV27,TRBJ2-1,NA,CASSLSIRGYEQFF
TRBV19,TRBJ2-1,NA,CASSLYAKGDEQFF
TRBV2,TRBJ2-2,NA,CASSEASWYYTGELFF
TRBV13,TRBJ2-1,NA,CASSLGTTSGEQFF
TRBV9,TRBJ2-7,TRBD2,CASAGGPLYEQYF
TRBV5-4,TRBJ2-3,NA,CASSLGLDPDTQYF
TRBV5-6,TRBJ2-3,NA,CASSHSRTTSTDTQYF
TRBV7-3,TRBJ2-2,NA,CASSSSNTGELFF
TRBV4-2,TRBJ2-5,TRBD1,CASSQDPGQGSETQYF
TRBV9,TRBJ2-5,NA,CASSEGSQETQYF
TRBV7-9,TRBJ2-7,TRBD1,CASSSPDRGLAYEQYF
TRBV15,TRBJ2-7,NA,CATSRGAGVLYEQYF
TRBV19,TRBJ1-5,NA,CASREYSNQPQHF
TRBV6-5,TRBJ2-2,TRBD1,CASSYAGGDTGELFF
TRBV28,TRBJ2-3,NA,CASSLGTGAGLTDTQYF
TRBV4-3,TRBJ2-2,NA,CASSQETTNTGELFF
TRBV27,TRBJ2-1,NA,CASSSTAQGEQFF
TRBV4-3,TRBJ1-1,NA,CASRWDANTEAFF
TRBV4-3,TRBJ1-6,NA,CASSQEIGTPYNSPLHF
TRBV30,TRBJ1-6,TRBD1,CACAGTGNSPLHF
TRBV4-2,TRBJ1-5,NA,CASSQEYLSNQPQHF
TRBV4-2,TRBJ1-4,TRBD1,CASSQEGGTGNEKLFF
TRBV11-2,TRBJ1-5,NA,CASSLEGVKQPQHF
TRBV19,TRBJ2-7,TRBD1,CASSLDRGYSYEQYF
TRBV5-6,TRBJ2-1,NA,CASSLAGPYNEQFF
TRBV29-1,TRBJ2-7,NA,CSVEFTAYEQYF
TRBV11-3,TRBJ1-3,NA,CASSLGDGLNTIYF
TRBV4-2,TRBJ2-7,NA,CASSLGRDSYEQYF
TRBV4-3,TRBJ2-1,NA,CASSQDGSSYNEQFF
TRBV7-8,TRBJ2-7,NA,CASSFSIYEQYF
TRBV19,TRBJ2-5,NA,CASSLGQWRSETQYF
TRBV7-2,TRBJ1-2,TRBD1,CASSLDRGQIYGYTF